This T cell receptor beta chain is drawn from a study of blood T cell repertoires in COVID-19. Study details: Samples representing acute and convalescent COVID-19 were sourced from the United States, Italy and Spain. In each case, the material was cDNA or gDNA derived from T cells, B-cell-depleted T cells, or PBMCs.

Original processing methods: Amplification from reference gene primers served as the basis for estimated nucleated cell counts. The protocol was immunoSEQ multiplex PCR, while the TCRdb copy is restricted to in-frame clones and leaves out a portion. From that table come the V and J calls and clone size; the DNA was used to work out D and trimming. The sample has 300,000 to 350,000 clones; approximately 90% are singletons. This CDR3 has 14 residues. Trimming shortened V by 4 bases and J by 2 bases, and 9 bases separated the two germline ends. Germline loops: CDR1 KGHDR, CDR2 SFDVKD. The TCR was taken from a woman under 30 who had recovered from COVID-19. The sequenced sample was peripheral blood. The J gene is TRBJ2-3, the V gene TRBV24-1; no firm D call. The CDR3 DNA follows: TGTGCCACCAGTGACCCTATCAACACAGATACGCAGTATTTT. Protein: CATSDPINTDTQYF.